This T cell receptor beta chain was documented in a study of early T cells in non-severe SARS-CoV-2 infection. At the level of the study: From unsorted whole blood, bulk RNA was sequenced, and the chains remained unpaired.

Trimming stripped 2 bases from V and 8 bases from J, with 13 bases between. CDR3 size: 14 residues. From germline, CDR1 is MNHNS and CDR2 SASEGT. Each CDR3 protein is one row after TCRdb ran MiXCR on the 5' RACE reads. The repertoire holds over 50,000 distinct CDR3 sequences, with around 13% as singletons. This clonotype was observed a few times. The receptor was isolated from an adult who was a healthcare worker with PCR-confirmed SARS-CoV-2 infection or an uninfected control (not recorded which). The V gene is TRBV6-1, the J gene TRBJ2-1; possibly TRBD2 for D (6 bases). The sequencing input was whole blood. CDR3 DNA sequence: TGTGCCAGCAGTGAAACTTGGAGGGCCCATGAGCAGTTCTTC. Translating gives CASSETWRAHEQFF.